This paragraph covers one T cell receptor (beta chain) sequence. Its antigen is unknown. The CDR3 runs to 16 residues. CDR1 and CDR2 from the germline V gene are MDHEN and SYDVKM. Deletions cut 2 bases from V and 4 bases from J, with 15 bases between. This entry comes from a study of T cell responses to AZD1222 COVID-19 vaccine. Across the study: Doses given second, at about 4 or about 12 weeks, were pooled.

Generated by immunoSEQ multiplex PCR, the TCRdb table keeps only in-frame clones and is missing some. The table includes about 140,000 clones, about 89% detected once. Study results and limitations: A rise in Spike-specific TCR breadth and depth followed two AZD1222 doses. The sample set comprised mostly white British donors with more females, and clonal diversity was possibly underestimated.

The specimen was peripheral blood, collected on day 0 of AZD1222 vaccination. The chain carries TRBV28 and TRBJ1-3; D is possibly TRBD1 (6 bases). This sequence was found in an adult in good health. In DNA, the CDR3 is TGTGCCAGCAGTTTAGGTTCGGGGGGCTGGGGAAACACCATATATTTT. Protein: CASSLGSGGWGNTIYF.